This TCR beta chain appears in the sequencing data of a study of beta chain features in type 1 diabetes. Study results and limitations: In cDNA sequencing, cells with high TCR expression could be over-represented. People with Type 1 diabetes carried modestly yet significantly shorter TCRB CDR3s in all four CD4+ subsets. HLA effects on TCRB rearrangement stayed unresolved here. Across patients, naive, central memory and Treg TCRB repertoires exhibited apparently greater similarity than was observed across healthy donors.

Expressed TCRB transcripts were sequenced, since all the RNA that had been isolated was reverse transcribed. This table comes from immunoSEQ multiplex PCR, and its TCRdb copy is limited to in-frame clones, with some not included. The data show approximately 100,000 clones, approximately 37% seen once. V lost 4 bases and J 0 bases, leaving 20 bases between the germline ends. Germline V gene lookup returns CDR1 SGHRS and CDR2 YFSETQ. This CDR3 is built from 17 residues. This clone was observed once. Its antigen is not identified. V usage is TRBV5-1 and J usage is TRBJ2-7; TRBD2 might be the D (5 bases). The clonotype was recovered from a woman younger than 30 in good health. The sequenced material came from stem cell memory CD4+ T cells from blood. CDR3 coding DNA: TGCGCCAGCAGCCAAGTATTTTTAGCGAGGAGCTCCTACGAGCAGTACTTC. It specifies CASSQVFLARSSYEQYF.